Below, 13 T cell receptor beta chains from the same sample are listed, as sequenced in a study of blood T cell repertoires in COVID-19. Profiling relied on immunoSEQ multiplex PCR, and the TCRdb table lists in-frame clones only, not all of them. The repertoire includes roughly 250,000 clones, approximately 88% of them detected once, and 2% to 3% sits in the top ten. Sequencing input: PBMCs or T cells enriched from blood (not recorded which). The receptor set was obtained from a young woman with acute COVID-19.

This clone has more than one count but fewer than ten. The V and J genes are TRBV7-2 and TRBJ2-7, with TRBD2 matching 11 bases. Germline CDR1 SGHTA, CDR2 FQGNSA. Unmatched junction bases numbered 0, after V lost 1 base and J lost 4 bases. This CDR3 spans 14 amino acids. The CDR3 spells CASSLGLAGYEQYF. The DNA for the CDR3 is TGTGCCAGCAGCTTAGGACTAGCGGGGTACGAGCAGTACTTC.

The gene calls are TRBV6-5 and TRBJ1-2, with D tentatively TRBD1 (6 bases). The CDR3 loop spans 13 amino acids. V dropped 8 bases and J dropped 3 bases, with 13 bases sitting between them. Germline V lookup: CDR1 MNHEY, CDR2 SVGAGI. DNA of the CDR3: TGTGCCAGCCACAGGGTCGGGGACTATGGCTACACCTTC. It encodes CASHRVGDYGYTF.

The J gene is TRBJ2-7, the V gene TRBV3-1 (or the pseudogene TRBV3-2); possibly TRBD1 for D (5 bases). The V end was cut by 5 bases, the J end by 2 bases, with 10 bases between. The CDR3 is 13 amino acids. Germline lookup yields CDR1 LGHDT and CDR2 YNNKEL (reference sequence). CDR3 in DNA: TGTGCCAGCAGCTCGACAGTTACCTACGAGCAGTACTTC. It is translated as CASSSTVTYEQYF.

This clone was seen a handful of times. This chain uses TRBV6-5 with TRBJ2-1; 7 bases are a match to TRBD1. The ends lost 7 bases at V and 8 bases at J; junction bases unmatched: 8. The CDR3 is 13 residues long. Germline lookup yields CDR1 MNHEY and CDR2 SVGAGI. The CDR3 sequence: CASIMPTGDEQFF. As DNA, the CDR3 is TGTGCCAGCATCATGCCCACAGGGGATGAGCAGTTCTTC.

J is TRBJ1-1 and V is TRBV10-3; a weak D match, TRBD1 (6 bases). This CDR3 region has 20 residues. The V gene lost 4 bases and the J gene lost 4 bases, with 31 bases spanning the gap. Germline lookup yields CDR1 ENHRY and CDR2 SYGVKD. This chain's CDR3 is CAISVSDGRGEQGSGTEAFF. DNA for the CDR3: TGTGCCATCAGTGTCAGTGACGGGAGGGGAGAGCAGGGGTCTGGCACTGAAGCTTTCTTT.

The chain employs TRBV12-3 or TRBV12-4 and TRBJ1-5; D is unresolved. V shed 7 bases and J shed 6 bases, with 10 bases lying between them. The CDR3 sequence is 12 residues long. CDR3 sequence (DNA): TGTGCCAGCACTGACGGCGGTCAGCCCCAGCATTTT. Amino acid sequence: CASTDGGQPQHF.

This clone was detected only once. The chain links TRBV5-5 to TRBJ1-1, with 8 positions matching TRBD1. From germline, CDR1 is SGHKS and CDR2 YYEKEE (reference sequence). V was clipped by 4 bases and J by 2 bases; unmatched bases: 7. The CDR3 contains 15 residues. The CDR3 is CASSQKGQGNTEAFF. DNA of the CDR3: TGTGCCAGCAGCCAGAAAGGACAGGGAAACACTGAAGCTTTCTTT.

The J gene is TRBJ1-1, the V gene TRBV10-3; 7 nucleotides align to TRBD1. Germline V CDR1 and CDR2: ENHRY, SYGVKD. The CDR3 runs to 14 residues. V shed 6 bases, J shed 0 bases, and the junction held 4 bases outside the gene matches. The DNA for the CDR3 is TGTGCCATCAGGGTACAGGGGATGAACACTGAAGCTTTCTTT. Its translation: CAIRVQGMNTEAFF.

The chain couples TRBV4-1 to TRBJ1-2; D is perhaps TRBD1 (5 bases). V was pared by 4 bases and J by 4 bases, with 22 bases between. Germline-derived CDR1 and CDR2 are MGHRA and YSYEKL. The CDR3 sequence is 17 residues long. CDR3 sequence reads: CASSLPQNPDIGYGYTF. DNA for the CDR3: TGCGCCAGCAGCCTCCCCCAAAACCCGGACATCGGCTATGGCTACACCTTC.

The chain has TRBV5-1 and TRBJ1-6, with 7 bases fitting TRBD1. The germline V gene has CDR1 SGHRS and CDR2 YFSETQ. This CDR3 is built from 16 residues. V lost 0 bases, J lost 7 bases, and 7 bases stayed unmatched. CDR3 sequence: CASSLANGRGNSPLHF. The DNA for the CDR3 is TGCGCCAGCAGCTTGGCCAATGGCAGGGGGAATTCACCCCTCCACTTT.

Worth noting for this clone: Relative to the germline gene, one junction end is altered; a read error may explain this. The chain uses TRBV18 and TRBJ2-5; the D gene is possibly TRBD2 (7 bases). Germline-derived CDR1 and CDR2 are KGHSH and LQKENI. This CDR3 comprises 15 residues. CDR3 DNA sequence: TGTGCCAGCACACCTTCCGGGGGGCCCATGGAGACCCAGTACTTC. It codes for CASTPSGGPMETQYF.

J is TRBJ1-2 and V is TRBV7-8, with 10 bases aligning to TRBD1. The CDR3 length is 17 residues. Germline-derived CDR1 and CDR2 are SGHVS and FQNEAQ. V lost 1 base and J lost 6; bases outside the gene matches: 11. CDR3 sequence (DNA): TGTGCCAGCAGCTTAGGTGTACGGACAGGGGGTTCTGATGGCTACACCTTC. This sequence encodes CASSLGVRTGGSDGYTF.

V gene TRBV7-8 combines with J gene TRBJ1-5; a weak D match, TRBD1 (5 bases). Germline CDR1 reads SGHVS; CDR2 reads FQNEAQ. The germline V and J ends were trimmed by 8 bases and 0 bases, with 14 bases remaining between them. There are 15 residues in the CDR3. The CDR3 protein is CASSWRGYSNQPQHF. As DNA, the CDR3 is TGTGCCAGCTCCTGGCGGGGGTATAGCAATCAGCCCCAGCATTTT.